A selection of T cell receptor beta chains follows, all from one sample in a study of blood T cell repertoires in COVID-19. Generated by immunoSEQ multiplex PCR, the TCRdb table keeps only in-frame clones and is missing some. This sample yields some 140,000 clones, of which roughly 79% are seen a single time; 11% belongs to the top ten. The sample consisted of peripheral blood. These receptors were taken from a human donor in a cohort sampled during active COVID-19. Each CDR3 is given with its conserved first and last residue. D genes are given only for firm matches. Size tells how often a clone was seen (once, few, many) or the class of an expanded clone, and some rows leave it out.

j_call: TRBJ1-1
d_call: .
clone_size: .
v_call: TRBV30
cdr3_nt: TGTGCCTGGAATAGGGGCGGGAACACTGAAGCTTTCTTT
cdr3_aa: CAWNRGGNTEAFF

j_call: TRBJ1-6
d_call: .
clone_size: .
v_call: TRBV30
cdr3_nt: TGTGCCTGGAGGATGGCAGTCAGCTCCTATAATTCACCCCTCCACTTT
cdr3_aa: CAWRMAVSSYNSPLHF

j_call: TRBJ1-5
d_call: TRBD1
clone_size: .
v_call: TRBV9
cdr3_nt: TGTGCCAGCAGCGCCCCAGGGGGCCATCAGCCCCAGCATTTT
cdr3_aa: CASSAPGGHQPQHF

j_call: TRBJ2-7
d_call: .
clone_size: .
v_call: TRBV6-5
cdr3_nt: TGTGCCAGCAGTAACGCGGGGCTATACGAGCAGTACTTC
cdr3_aa: CASSNAGLYEQYF

j_call: TRBJ1-1
d_call: .
clone_size: few
v_call: TRBV29-1
cdr3_nt: TGCAGCGTCGCGCGACCCCAAGGACAGTTGAACACTGAAGCTTTCTTT
cdr3_aa: CSVARPQGQLNTEAFF

j_call: TRBJ2-1
d_call: TRBD2
clone_size: .
v_call: TRBV28
cdr3_nt: TGTGCCAGCAGTTTGTCGGTTGGACTAGGGTCCTTAGACAATGAGCAGTTCTTC
cdr3_aa: CASSLSVGLGSLDNEQFF

j_call: TRBJ1-1
d_call: .
clone_size: .
v_call: TRBV6-5
cdr3_nt: TGTGCCGGAACCAGACAGGAGAACACTGAAGCTTTCTTT
cdr3_aa: CAGTRQENTEAFF

j_call: TRBJ1-5
d_call: .
clone_size: .
v_call: TRBV7-8
cdr3_nt: TGTGCCAGCAGCCTAGACAGTAGCAATCAGCCCCAGCATTTT
cdr3_aa: CASSLDSSNQPQHF

j_call: TRBJ2-1
d_call: .
clone_size: .
v_call: TRBV5-4
cdr3_nt: TGTGCCAGCAGCCCCCACCCAACCTGTGCCTATACAGGTTGTGAGCAGTTCTTC
cdr3_aa: CASSPHPTCAYTGCEQFF

j_call: TRBJ1-4
d_call: .
clone_size: .
v_call: TRBV5-8
cdr3_nt: TGTGCCAGCAGCTTTGGCAGGGTGACTAATGAAAAACTGTTTTTT
cdr3_aa: CASSFGRVTNEKLFF

j_call: TRBJ1-1
d_call: .
clone_size: few
v_call: TRBV13
cdr3_nt: TGTGCCAGCAGCTACTACCGGGGCACTGAAGCTTTCTTT
cdr3_aa: CASSYYRGTEAFF

j_call: TRBJ2-1
d_call: TRBD2
clone_size: .
v_call: TRBV3-1/TRBV3-2
cdr3_nt: TGTGCCAGCAGCCCGGGACTAGCGGGGGGGCCCAACAATGAGCAGTTCTTC
cdr3_aa: CASSPGLAGGPNNEQFF

j_call: TRBJ1-3
d_call: .
clone_size: .
v_call: TRBV7-8
cdr3_nt: TGTGCCAGCAGCCCCGACAGGAACTCTGGAAACACCATATATTTT
cdr3_aa: CASSPDRNSGNTIYF

j_call: TRBJ2-1
d_call: .
clone_size: .
v_call: TRBV19
cdr3_nt: TGTGCCAGTAGTGGGCCAGGCTACAATGAGCAGTTCTTC
cdr3_aa: CASSGPGYNEQFF

j_call: TRBJ2-7
d_call: TRBD2
clone_size: .
v_call: TRBV18
cdr3_nt: TGTGCCAGCTCCCCTGTGGGCGGGGGGTACGAGCAGTACTTC
cdr3_aa: CASSPVGGGYEQYF

j_call: TRBJ1-4
d_call: .
clone_size: .
v_call: TRBV15
cdr3_nt: TGTGCCACCAGCAGGGTTGGTGGACCCCGGAGGGAAAAACTGTTTTTT
cdr3_aa: CATSRVGGPRREKLFF

j_call: TRBJ1-2
d_call: TRBD1
clone_size: .
v_call: TRBV5-6
cdr3_nt: TGTGCCAGCAGCTTGCGGACAGGGGGCCGCGATGGCTACACCTTC
cdr3_aa: CASSLRTGGRDGYTF

j_call: TRBJ2-2
d_call: TRBD2
clone_size: .
v_call: TRBV7-6
cdr3_nt: TGTGCCAGCAGCTTCGGCCGGGACTACAATCACGTCGACACCGGGGAGCTGTTTTTT
cdr3_aa: CASSFGRDYNHVDTGELFF